The clone carrying this TCR beta chain was detected only a few times. Its antigen is not known. This specimen comes from a study of T cell responses to AZD1222 COVID-19 vaccine. The V and J ends lost 5 bases and 8 bases respectively, with 16 bases between them. Germline V gene lookup returns CDR1 SGDLS and CDR2 YYNGEE. The CDR3 covers 14 residues. TCRdb keeps only in-frame clones here, not all; method: immunoSEQ multiplex PCR. Counted here are about 100,000 clones, around 90% occurring once; the ten biggest clones make up about 1.8%. General study findings and limits: Increases in Spike-specific TCR breadth and depth were seen after two AZD1222 doses. At baseline, just 5 or 6 AZD1222 recipients tested seropositive. The donor cohort was predominantly white British with a female majority, and clonal diversity may have been underestimated.

This material consisted of peripheral blood, taken on day 0 of AZD1222 vaccination. This clonotype was obtained from an adult in good health. The V call is TRBV9, the J call TRBJ1-4; perhaps TRBD1 as D (5 bases). In DNA form, the CDR3 reads TGTGCCAGCAGTGAGGGGCCCCTGGGGGAAAAACTGTTTTTT. Protein sequence: CASSEGPLGEKLFF.